This T cell receptor (beta chain) appears in the sequencing data of a study of blood T cells in healthy people across ages. Whole-study results and caveats: Unsorted PBMCs prevented conclusive naive versus antigen-experienced comparison.

Peripheral blood from each donor was collected in a volume of roughly 9.8 milliliters. The germline V gene encodes CDR1 SEHNR and CDR2 FQNEAQ (reference sequence). The CDR3 extends over 10 amino acids. It was with a sample-barcoded 5' primer and a J-beta primer mix that a second PCR of about 6 to 12 cycles was run. TCRdb used MiXCR to reprocess the 5' RACE reads, holding one entry per CDR3 protein. The data contain about 640,000 distinct CDR3 sequences, roughly 53% of them singletons. Notes on this clonotype: Antigen unknown.

The chain employs TRBV7-9 and TRBJ2-3; tentatively, D is TRBD1 or TRBD2 (5 bases each). Sequences were obtained from blood. The clonotype comes from a man in his 60s in good health. The DNA for the CDR3 is TGTGCAAATGGGGGAGATACGCAGTATTTT. Amino acid sequence: CANGGDTQYF.